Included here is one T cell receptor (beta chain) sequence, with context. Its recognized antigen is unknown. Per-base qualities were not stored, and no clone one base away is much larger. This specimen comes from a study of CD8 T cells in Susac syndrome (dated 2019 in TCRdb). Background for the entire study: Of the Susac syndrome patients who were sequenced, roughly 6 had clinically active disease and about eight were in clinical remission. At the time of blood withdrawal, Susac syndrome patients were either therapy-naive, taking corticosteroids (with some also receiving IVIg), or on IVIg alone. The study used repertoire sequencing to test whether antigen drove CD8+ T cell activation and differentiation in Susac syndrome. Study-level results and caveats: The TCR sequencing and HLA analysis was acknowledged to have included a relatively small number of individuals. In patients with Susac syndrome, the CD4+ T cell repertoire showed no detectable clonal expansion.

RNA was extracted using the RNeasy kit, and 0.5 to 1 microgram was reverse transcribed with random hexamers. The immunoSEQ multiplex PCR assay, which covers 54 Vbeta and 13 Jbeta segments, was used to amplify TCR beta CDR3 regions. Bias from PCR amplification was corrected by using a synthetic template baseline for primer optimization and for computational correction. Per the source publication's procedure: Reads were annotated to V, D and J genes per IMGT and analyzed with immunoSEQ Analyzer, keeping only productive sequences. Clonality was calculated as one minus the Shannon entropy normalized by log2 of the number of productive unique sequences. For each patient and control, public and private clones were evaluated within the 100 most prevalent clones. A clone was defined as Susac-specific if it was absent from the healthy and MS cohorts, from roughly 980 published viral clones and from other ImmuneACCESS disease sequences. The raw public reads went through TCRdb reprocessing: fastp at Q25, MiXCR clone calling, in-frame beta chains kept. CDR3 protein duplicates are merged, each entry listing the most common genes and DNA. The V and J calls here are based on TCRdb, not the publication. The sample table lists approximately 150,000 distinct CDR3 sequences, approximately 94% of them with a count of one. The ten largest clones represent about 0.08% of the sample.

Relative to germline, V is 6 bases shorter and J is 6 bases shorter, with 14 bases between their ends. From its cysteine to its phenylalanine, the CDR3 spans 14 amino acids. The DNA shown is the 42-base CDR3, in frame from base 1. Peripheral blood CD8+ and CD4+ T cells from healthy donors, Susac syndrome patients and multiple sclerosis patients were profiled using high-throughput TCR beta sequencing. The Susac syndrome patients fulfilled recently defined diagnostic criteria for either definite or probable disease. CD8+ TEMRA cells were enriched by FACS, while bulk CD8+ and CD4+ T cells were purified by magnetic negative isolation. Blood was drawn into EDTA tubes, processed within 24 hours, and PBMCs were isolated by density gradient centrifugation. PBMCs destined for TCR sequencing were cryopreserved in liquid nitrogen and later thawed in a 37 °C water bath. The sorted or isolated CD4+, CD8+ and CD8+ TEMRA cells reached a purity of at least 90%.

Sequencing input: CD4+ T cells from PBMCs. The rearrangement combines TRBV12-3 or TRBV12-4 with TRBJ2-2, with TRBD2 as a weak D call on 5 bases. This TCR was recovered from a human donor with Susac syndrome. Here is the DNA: TGTGCCAGCAGACGGGGAATATTCCCCGGGGAGCTGTTTTTT. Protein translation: CASRRGIFPGELFF.